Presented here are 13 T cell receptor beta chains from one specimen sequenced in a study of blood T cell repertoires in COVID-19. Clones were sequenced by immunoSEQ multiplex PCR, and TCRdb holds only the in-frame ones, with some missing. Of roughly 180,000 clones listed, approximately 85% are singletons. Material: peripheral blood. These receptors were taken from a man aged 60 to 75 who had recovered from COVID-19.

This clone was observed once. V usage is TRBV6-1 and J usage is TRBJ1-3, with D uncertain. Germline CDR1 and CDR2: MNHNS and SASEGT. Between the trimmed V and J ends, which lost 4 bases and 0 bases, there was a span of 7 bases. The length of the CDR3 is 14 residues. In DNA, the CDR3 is TGTGCCAGCAGTGCGGTTAGCTCTGGAAACACCATATATTTT. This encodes CASSAVSSGNTIYF.

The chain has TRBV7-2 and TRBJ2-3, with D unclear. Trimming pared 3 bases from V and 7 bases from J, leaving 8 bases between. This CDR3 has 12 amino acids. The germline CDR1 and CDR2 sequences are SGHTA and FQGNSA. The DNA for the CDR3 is TGTGCCAGCAGCTTTGGCGGATATACGCAGTATTTT. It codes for CASSFGGYTQYF.

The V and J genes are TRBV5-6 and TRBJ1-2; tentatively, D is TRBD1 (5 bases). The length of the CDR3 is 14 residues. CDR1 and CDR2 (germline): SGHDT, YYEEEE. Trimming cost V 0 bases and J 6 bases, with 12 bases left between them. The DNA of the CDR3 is TGTGCCAGCAGCTTGGGCCGTCGGGGGAATGGCTACACCTTC. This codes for CASSLGRRGNGYTF. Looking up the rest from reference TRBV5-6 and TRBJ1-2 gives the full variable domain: DAGVTQSPTHLIKTRGQQVTLRCSPKSGHDTVSWYQQALGQGPQFIFQYYEEEERQRGNFPDRFSGHQFPNYSSELNVNALLLGDSALYLCASSLGRRGNGYTFGSGTRLTVV.

The CDR3 sequence is CASIKTGLSYGYTF. The CDR3 DNA is TGTGCCAGCATTAAGACAGGGCTTTCCTATGGCTACACCTTC. The chain combines TRBV6-5 with TRBJ1-2, with 7 bases that match TRBD1. The CDR3 has 14 residues. V lost 7 bases and J lost 4; bases outside the gene matches: 9. Per germline, CDR1 MNHEY and CDR2 SVGAGI.

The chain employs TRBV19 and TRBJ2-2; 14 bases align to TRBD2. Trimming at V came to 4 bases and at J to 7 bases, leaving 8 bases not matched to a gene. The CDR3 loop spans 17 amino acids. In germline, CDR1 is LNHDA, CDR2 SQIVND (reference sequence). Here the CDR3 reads CASSTTSGGAVGGELFF. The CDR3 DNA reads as TGTGCCAGTAGTACGACTAGCGGGGGGGCCGTTGGCGGGGAGCTGTTTTTT.

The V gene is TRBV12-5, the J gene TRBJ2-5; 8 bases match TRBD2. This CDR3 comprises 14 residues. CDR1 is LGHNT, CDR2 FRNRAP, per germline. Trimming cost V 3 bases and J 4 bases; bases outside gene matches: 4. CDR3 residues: CASGFSAGVETQYF. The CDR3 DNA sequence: TGTGCTAGTGGTTTTTCAGCGGGGGTAGAGACCCAGTACTTC. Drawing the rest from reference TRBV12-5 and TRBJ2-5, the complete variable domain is DARVTQTPRHKVTEMGQEVTMRCQPILGHNTVFWYRQTMMQGLELLAYFRNRAPLDDSGMPKDRFSAEMPDATLATLKIQPSEPRDSAVYFCASGFSAGVETQYFGPGTRLLVL.

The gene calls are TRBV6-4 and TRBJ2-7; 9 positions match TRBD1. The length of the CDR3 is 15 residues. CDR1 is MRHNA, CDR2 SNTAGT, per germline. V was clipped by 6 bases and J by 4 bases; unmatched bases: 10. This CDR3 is CASRYPGQGWYEQYF. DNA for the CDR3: TGTGCCAGCAGATATCCCGGACAGGGGTGGTACGAGCAGTACTTC.

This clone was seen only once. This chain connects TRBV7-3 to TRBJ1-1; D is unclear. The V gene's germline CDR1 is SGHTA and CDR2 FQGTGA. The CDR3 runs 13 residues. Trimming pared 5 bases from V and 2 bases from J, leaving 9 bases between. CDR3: CASSPQANTEAFF. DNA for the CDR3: TGTGCCAGCAGCCCCCAGGCTAACACTGAAGCTTTCTTT.

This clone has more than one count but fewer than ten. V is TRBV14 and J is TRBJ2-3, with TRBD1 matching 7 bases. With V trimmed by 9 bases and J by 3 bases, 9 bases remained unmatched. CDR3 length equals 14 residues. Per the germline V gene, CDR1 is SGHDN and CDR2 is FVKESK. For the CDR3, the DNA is TGTGCCAGTGAAGAGGGGGCAGGTACAGATACGCAGTATTTT. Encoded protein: CASEEGAGTDTQYF.

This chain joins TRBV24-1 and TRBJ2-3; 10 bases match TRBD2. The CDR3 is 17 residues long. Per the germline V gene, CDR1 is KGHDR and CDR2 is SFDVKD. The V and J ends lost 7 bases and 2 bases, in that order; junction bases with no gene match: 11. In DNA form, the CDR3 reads TGTGCCACCAGCCCTCTTTCTAGCGGGGGACTCACAGATACGCAGTATTTT. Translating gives CATSPLSSGGLTDTQYF.

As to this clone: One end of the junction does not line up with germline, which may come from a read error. This CDR3 reads CATRAPGQGFLF. The CDR3 bases are TGTGCCACTAGAGCCCCGGGACAGGGTTTCCTCTTC. V is TRBV2 and J is TRBJ2-1; 9 bases map to TRBD1. The CDR3 is made up of 12 amino acids. CDR1 is SNHLY and CDR2 is FYNNEI in the germline V gene.

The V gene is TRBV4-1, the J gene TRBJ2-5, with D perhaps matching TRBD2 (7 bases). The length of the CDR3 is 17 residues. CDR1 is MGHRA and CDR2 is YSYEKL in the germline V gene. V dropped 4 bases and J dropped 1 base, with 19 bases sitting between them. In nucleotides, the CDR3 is TGCGCCAGCAGCCCTGGGGGGGCCGGGCAGACCCAAGAGACCCAGTACTTC. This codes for CASSPGGAGQTQETQYF.

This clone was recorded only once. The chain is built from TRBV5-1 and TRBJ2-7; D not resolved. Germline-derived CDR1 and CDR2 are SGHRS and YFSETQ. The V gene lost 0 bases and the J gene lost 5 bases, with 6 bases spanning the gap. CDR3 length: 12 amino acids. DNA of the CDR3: TGCGCCAGCAGCTTGGGCGTAAACGAGCAGTACTTC. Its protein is CASSLGVNEQYF.